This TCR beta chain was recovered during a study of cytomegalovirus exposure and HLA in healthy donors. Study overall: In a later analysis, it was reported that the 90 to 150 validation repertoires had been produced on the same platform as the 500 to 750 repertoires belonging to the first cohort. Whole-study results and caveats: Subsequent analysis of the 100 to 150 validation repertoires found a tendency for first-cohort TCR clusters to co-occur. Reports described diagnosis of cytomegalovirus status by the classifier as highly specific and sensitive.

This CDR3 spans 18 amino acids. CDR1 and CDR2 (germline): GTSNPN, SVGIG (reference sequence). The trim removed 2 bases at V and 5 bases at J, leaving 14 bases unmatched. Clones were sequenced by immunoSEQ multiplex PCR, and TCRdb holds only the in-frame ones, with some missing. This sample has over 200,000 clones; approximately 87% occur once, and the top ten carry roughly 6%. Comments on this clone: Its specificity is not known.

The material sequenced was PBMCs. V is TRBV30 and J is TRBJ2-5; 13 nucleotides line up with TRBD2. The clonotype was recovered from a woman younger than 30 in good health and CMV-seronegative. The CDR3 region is CAWSRGRGTSGIAETQYF. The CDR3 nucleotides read TGTGCCTGGAGTAGGGGCAGGGGGACTAGCGGGATAGCGGAGACCCAGTACTTC.